A single sample gave rise to the 21 T cell receptor beta chains below, sequenced in a study of chemoradiotherapy in HPV16-positive cancers. The protocol was immunoSEQ multiplex PCR, while the TCRdb copy is restricted to in-frame clones and leaves out a portion. This table has about 780 clones, about 90% appearing once. Here the sequenced sample was tumor tissue, taken from a patient who underwent chemoradiotherapy. These receptors originate from a human donor with HPV-associated anogenital cancer.

V and J are TRBV5-5 and TRBJ1-6; D is uncertain. The CDR3 consists of 15 residues. Trimming removed 4 bases at V and 7 bases at J, with 15 bases between. From germline, CDR1 is SGHKS and CDR2 YYEKEE (reference sequence). The CDR3 coding sequence is TGTGCCAGCAGCCCCAATTCCATACCGAATTCACCCCTCCACTTT. Its protein product is CASSPNSIPNSPLHF.

The chain combines TRBV30 with TRBJ1-6; no definite D call. Trimming left V 6 bases short and J 0 bases short, with 9 bases between. Germline V lookup: CDR1 GTSNPN, CDR2 SVGIG (reference sequence). The CDR3 totals 14 residues. The CDR3 DNA follows: TGTGCCTGCCACCAGGACTCCTATAATTCACCCCTCCACTTT. It encodes CACHQDSYNSPLHF.

The chain is built from TRBV14 and TRBJ2-1; 10 bases are shared with TRBD2. The V gene end was trimmed by 3 bases and the J gene end by 6 bases; junction bases not matched to a gene: 5. The length of the CDR3 is 15 residues. The germline V gene has CDR1 SGHDN and CDR2 FVKESK. CDR3 protein: CASSQSGGASNEQFF. The CDR3 DNA sequence: TGTGCCAGCAGCCAGAGCGGGGGGGCCAGCAATGAGCAGTTCTTC. Complete variable domain (other parts from reference TRBV14 and TRBJ2-1): EAGVTQFPSHSVIEKGQTVTLRCDPISGHDNLYWYRRVMGKEIKFLLHFVKESKQDESGMPNNRFLAERTGGTYSTLKVQPAELEDSGVYFCASSQSGGASNEQFFGPGTRLTVL.

The J gene is TRBJ2-4, the V gene TRBV7-9; 12 nucleotides line up with TRBD1. CDR3 length: 18 residues. From germline, CDR1 is SEHNR and CDR2 FQNEAQ (reference sequence). Trimming took 2 bases from V and 1 from J; bases not matched to a gene: 6. The CDR3 sequence is CASSLWDRGRVAKNIQYF. DNA of the CDR3: TGTGCCAGCAGCTTATGGGACAGGGGGCGCGTGGCCAAAAACATTCAGTACTTC.

This chain joins TRBV5-1 and TRBJ1-2; 7 nucleotides line up with TRBD1. This CDR3 is 15 amino acids long. Germline-derived CDR1 and CDR2 are SGHRS and YFSETQ. Trimming removed 3 bases from V and 5 bases from J; junction bases left unmatched: 10. The CDR3 bases are TGCGCCAGCAGCTCCGAGCCCGGGACAGCTTATGGCTACACCTTC. Translation: CASSSEPGTAYGYTF.

The chain carries TRBV5-1 and TRBJ2-7; either TRBD1 or TRBD2 may fit D (5 bases each). Germline values: CDR1 SGHRS, CDR2 YFSETQ. This CDR3 spans 15 amino acids. V was pared by 0 bases and J by 0 bases, with 10 bases between. The CDR3 DNA sequence: TGCGCCAGCAGCTTGGAATTGAGGGGCTCCTACGAGCAGTACTTC. Amino acid sequence: CASSLELRGSYEQYF.

V gene TRBV11-2 combines with J gene TRBJ1-4; tentatively, D is TRBD1 (6 bases). The germline V and J ends were trimmed by 2 bases and 4 bases, with 11 bases remaining between them. CDR3 length: 15 residues. Germline V gives CDR1 SGHAT, CDR2 FQNNGV. The CDR3 nucleotides read TGTGCCAGCAGCTTATTGGGGGCAATTAATGAAAAACTGTTTTTT. Translation: CASSLLGAINEKLFF.

This chain links TRBV6-6 with TRBJ2-5; D is perhaps TRBD1 (8 bases). The CDR3 is 14 amino acids. Trimming cost V 5 bases and J 5 bases, with 15 bases left between them. CDR1 and CDR2 from the germline V gene are MNHNY and SVGAGI (reference sequence). This CDR3 reads CASSLGQGGETQYF. CDR3 in DNA: TGTGCCAGCAGTCTCGGACAGGGAGGGGAGACCCAGTACTTC.

This clone is a singleton in its sample. The chain is built from TRBV11-3 and TRBJ2-7; 7 bases are shared with TRBD2. This CDR3 is 13 amino acids long. Germline CDR1 reads SGHNT; CDR2 reads YENEEA. As DNA, the CDR3 is TGTGCCAGCAGCTTAGAATCGACTAGCCCTCTCCACGTC. It yields the protein CASSLESTSPLHV.

The V and J genes are TRBV6-4 and TRBJ2-1, with 11 bases fitting TRBD1. With 3 bases clipped from V and 4 bases from J, the junction kept 2 bases outside the gene matches. Germline CDR1 MRHNA, CDR2 SNTAGT. This CDR3 contains 15 residues. CDR3 in DNA: TGTGCCAGCAGTGAGGGACAGGGGGGTTACAATGAGCAGTTCTTC. This encodes CASSEGQGGYNEQFF.

The chain recombines TRBV5-4 with TRBJ2-5; TRBD2 aligns across 8 bases. This CDR3 region has 14 residues. CDR1 and CDR2 from the germline V gene are SGHNT and YYREEE (reference sequence). V shed 2 bases and J 4 bases; nucleotides not matched to a gene: 4. The CDR3 sequence is CASSFGAGVETQYF. The DNA for the CDR3 is TGTGCCAGCAGCTTCGGAGCGGGAGTAGAGACCCAGTACTTC.

The chain has TRBV7-2 and TRBJ2-7; 11 bases are shared with TRBD1. The V and J ends lost 2 bases and 4 bases, in that order; junction bases with no gene match: 4. The CDR3 loop spans 15 amino acids. CDR1 and CDR2 (germline): SGHTA, FQGNSA. The CDR3 reads CASSLRTGGWYEQYF. Written as DNA, the CDR3 is TGTGCCAGCAGCTTAAGGACAGGGGGCTGGTACGAGCAGTACTTC.

The chain carries TRBV6-1 and TRBJ1-4; a weak D match, TRBD1 (5 bases). V was shortened by 3 bases and J by 3 bases, with 17 bases between the two germline ends. Germline CDR1 reads MNHNS; CDR2 reads SASEGT. The CDR3 totals 17 residues. CDR3 DNA sequence: TGTGCCAGCAGTGACGCCGGGGGGGGGAGAGCTAATGAAAAACTGTTTTTT. This translates into CASSDAGGGRANEKLFF.

The chain uses TRBV4-1 and TRBJ2-7; D is ambiguous. The CDR3 is 14 residues long. The germline V and J ends were trimmed by 0 bases and 2 bases, with 8 bases remaining between them. Looked up from germline, CDR1 is MGHRA and CDR2 is YSYEKL. The CDR3 loop reads CASSQEQAAYEQYF. The CDR3 coding sequence is TGCGCCAGCAGCCAAGAGCAGGCAGCCTACGAGCAGTACTTC.

This chain uses TRBV27 with TRBJ1-6, with D possibly TRBD1 on 5 matching bases. Germline V gene sequence: CDR1 MNHEY, CDR2 SMNVEV (reference sequence). V was clipped by 1 base and J by 9 bases, with 22 bases between them. The CDR3 has 18 residues. The CDR3 nucleotides are TGTGCCAGCAGTTTATATGGACAAACCCTCGGGGCCGTTTCACCCCTCCACTTT. The encoded protein is CASSLYGQTLGAVSPLHF.

Only one count was recorded for this clone. V gene TRBV7-3 combines with J gene TRBJ2-3; D might be TRBD1 (5 bases). The CDR3 contains 14 residues. Trimming took off 5 bases at V and 0 bases at J, with 9 bases between the two ends. Germline values: CDR1 SGHTA, CDR2 FQGTGA. The CDR3 sequence: CASSPRASTDTQYF. The DNA for the CDR3 is TGTGCCAGCAGCCCCAGGGCTAGCACAGATACGCAGTATTTT.

J is TRBJ1-1 and V is TRBV5-4; 7 nucleotides line up with TRBD1. CDR1 and CDR2 from the germline V gene are SGHNT and YYREEE (reference sequence). There are 15 residues in the CDR3. With V trimmed by 0 bases and J by 4 bases, 6 bases remained unmatched. The CDR3 loop reads CASSLGGGWLTEAFF. CDR3 nucleotide sequence: TGTGCCAGCAGCTTGGGAGGGGGCTGGCTCACTGAAGCTTTCTTT.

This chain joins TRBV7-2 and TRBJ2-3, with 11 bases that match TRBD2. This CDR3 is built from 18 residues. Germline CDR1 SGHTA, CDR2 FQGNSA. The ends lost 2 bases at V and 6 bases at J; junction bases unmatched: 13. The CDR3 spells CASSLFGGLAASGDTQYF. The CDR3 DNA reads as TGTGCCAGCAGCTTATTCGGGGGACTAGCGGCGTCTGGGGATACGCAGTATTTT.

V is TRBV29-1 and J is TRBJ2-3; D might be TRBD1 or TRBD2, each matching 5 bases. Germline CDR1 and CDR2: SQVTM and ANQGSEA. Trimming took 3 bases from V and 4 from J, leaving 8 bases between them. CDR3 length: 12 residues. In nucleotides, the CDR3 is TGCAGCGTTGAGGGGGTTGCAGATACGCAGTATTTT. Amino acids: CSVEGVADTQYF.

The chain employs TRBV27 and TRBJ2-7; D ambiguous. Deletions cut 8 bases from V and 0 bases from J, with 14 bases between. This CDR3 is 14 amino acids long. The germline gives CDR1 MNHEY, CDR2 SMNVEV (reference sequence). The CDR3 protein is CASGGRRNSYEQYF. CDR3 DNA: TGTGCCAGCGGTGGAAGACGAAACTCCTACGAGCAGTACTTC.

This clone appeared once. The genes are TRBV30 and TRBJ1-1; maybe TRBD1 (5 bases). The CDR3 loop spans 13 amino acids. The V end lost 2 bases, the J end lost 1 base, and 8 bases lay between the germline ends. CDR1 GTSNPN and CDR2 SVGIG come from the germline V gene (reference sequence). The CDR3 loop is CAWSPTGNTEAFF. DNA for the CDR3: TGTGCCTGGAGTCCCACAGGGAACACTGAAGCTTTCTTT.